Sequencing of this T cell receptor (beta chain) was carried out in a study of identifying expanded T cells in peripheral blood. Healthy donors had no documented immune events, such as infections, while sampled. Sequenced by immunoSEQ multiplex PCR; TCRdb stores in-frame clones only, minus some. Altogether tens of thousands of clones are present, approximately 85% being singletons, with the ten largest covering under 6%. Note on this clone: Its specificity is not known.

Study-level results: Clone count variance between roughly 2-week samples rose with total template count.

The sequenced sample consisted of blood. This receptor was identified in a person aged 18 to 75 in good health.

This chain's CDR3 is CASSRSPGQQETQYF. The CDR3 DNA reads TGCGCCAGCAGCCGCTCTCCGGGACAGCAAGAGACCCAGTACTTC. The chain employs TRBV5-1 and TRBJ2-5, with 7 positions matching TRBD1. The CDR3 runs 15 residues. The trim removed 4 bases at V and 2 bases at J, leaving 8 bases unmatched. Germline CDR1 reads SGHRS; CDR2 reads YFSETQ.